This TCR beta chain appears in the sequencing data of a study of prognosis after radiotherapy for stage I lung cancer. Across the study: Patients received 3 to 5 SBRT fractions with a biologically effective dose of at least 100 Gy. Study findings and constraints: The number of unique TCR clones went down after stereotactic body radiation therapy, with a median of around 9,500 versus 6,500.

Trimming took off 3 bases at V and 0 bases at J, with 19 bases between the two ends. Germline values: CDR1 DFQATT, CDR2 SNEGSKA (reference sequence). The CDR3 is 17 amino acids. Many counts were recorded for this clonotype. The antigen is unknown. Two rounds of multiplex PCR amplified TCR beta CDR3 from genomic DNA. First-round PCR used primers specific to each TRBV and TRBJ gene. One entry per CDR3 protein results from TCRdb running MiXCR on the multiplex PCR reads. Of tens of thousands of distinct CDR3 sequences detected, roughly a quarter appear once; the ten largest clones hold 25%. The specimen was PBMCs, collected before or after stereotactic body radiation therapy (not recorded which). The chain joins TRBV20-1 to TRBJ2-3; D may correspond to TRBD1 or TRBD2 (5 bases each). The sequence derives from a donor over 45 with non-small cell lung cancer. CDR3 amino acids: CSASHARGPLSTDTQYF. The CDR3, as DNA: TGCAGTGCTAGCCACGCCCGGGGACCGCTGAGCACAGATACGCAGTATTTT.